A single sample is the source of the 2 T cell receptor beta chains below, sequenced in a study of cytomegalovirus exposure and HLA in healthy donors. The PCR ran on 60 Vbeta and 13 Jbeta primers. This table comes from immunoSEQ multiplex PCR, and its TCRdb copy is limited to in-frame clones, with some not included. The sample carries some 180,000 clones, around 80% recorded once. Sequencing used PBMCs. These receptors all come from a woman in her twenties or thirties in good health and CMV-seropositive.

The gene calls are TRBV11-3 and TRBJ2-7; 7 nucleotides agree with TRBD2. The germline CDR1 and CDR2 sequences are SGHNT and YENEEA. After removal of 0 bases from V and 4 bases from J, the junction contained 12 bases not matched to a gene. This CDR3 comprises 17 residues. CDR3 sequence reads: CASSLDMRTGGPYEQYF. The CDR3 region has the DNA TGTGCCAGCAGCTTAGATATGAGAACGGGAGGACCGTACGAGCAGTACTTC.

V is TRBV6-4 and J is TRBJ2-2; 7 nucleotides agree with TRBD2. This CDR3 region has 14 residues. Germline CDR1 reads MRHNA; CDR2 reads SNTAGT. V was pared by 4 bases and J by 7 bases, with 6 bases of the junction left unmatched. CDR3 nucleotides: TGTGCCAGCAGTGGGCGGGAGACCGGCGGGGAGCTGTTTTTT. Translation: CASSGRETGGELFF.